The present T cell receptor (beta chain) was sequenced within a study of T cells in Graves' hyperthyroidism and ophthalmopathy. Absence of ophthalmopathy progression within 18 months defined stable Graves' hyperthyroidism. Amplified regions were TCR beta CDR3 sequences from RNA transcripts. HTBI primers were used for first-round RT-PCR of the TCR CDR3. TCRdb recomputed calls from the multiplex PCR reads with MiXCR, one row per CDR3 protein. The table includes 700,000 or so distinct CDR3 sequences, approximately 16% detected once. This clonotype was found many times. Antigen: not known. General observations from the study: Using 13 V-J features, a model discriminated ophthalmopathy from stable hyperthyroidism. Blood also contained most expanded thyroid clonotypes above 0.001.

The germline V gene encodes CDR1 DFQATT and CDR2 SNEGSKA (reference sequence). This CDR3 has 13 amino acids. The V and J ends lost 3 bases and 5 bases respectively, with 13 bases between them. The gene calls are TRBV20-1 and TRBJ1-1; maybe TRBD1 (6 bases). Sequenced sample: blood. This TCR derives from a man between 18 and 29 years old with Graves' hyperthyroidism. The DNA for the CDR3 is TGCAGTGCTAGCCTTACAGGGCGGACTGAAGCTTTCTTT. It yields the protein CSASLTGRTEAFF.